This T cell receptor beta chain was sequenced for a study of OX40 agonist ivuxolimab in advanced cancers. Turning to the study itself: Dose-escalation subjects each had hepatocellular carcinoma, melanoma, renal cell or head and neck cancer.

Study-level results: Some nonresponders likewise displayed low normalized T-cell clonal expansion.

Clones were read by immunoSEQ multiplex PCR, and TCRdb kept only the in-frame ones, dropping some. The sample has more than 10,000 clones, about 81% seen once. On this clone: Its target is not known.

Germline values: CDR1 LNHDA, CDR2 SQIVND (reference sequence). This CDR3 contains 17 residues. Trimming took 1 base from V and 5 from J; bases not matched to a gene: 4. Collection of blood occurred at baseline, at cycle 4 day 1, and at cycle 7 day 1. The sequence was obtained from an adult with an advanced solid tumor such as melanoma, head and neck, liver or kidney cancer. The sample in question was CD4+ or CD8+ T cells sorted from blood, obtained in a trial of the OX40 agonist ivuxolimab. The chain has TRBV19 and TRBJ2-3; TRBD2 aligns across 15 bases. The CDR3 bases are TGTGCCAGTAGTATAGCCCCGGGACTAGCGGGAGGAGATACGCAGTATTTT. Translating it yields CASSIAPGLAGGDTQYF.